This is a list of T cell receptor beta chains from one sample in a study of OX40 agonist ivuxolimab in advanced cancers. Libraries were prepared by immunoSEQ multiplex PCR; TCRdb keeps only in-frame clonotypes and omits some of them. The sample has about 80,000 clones, approximately 86% seen once. The sample here was CD4+ or CD8+ T cells sorted from blood, taken in a trial of the OX40 agonist ivuxolimab. These receptors came from an adult with an advanced solid tumor such as melanoma, head and neck, liver or kidney cancer. The CDR3 runs from the conserved cysteine through the conserved F or W. D genes are given only for firm matches. Only part of the rows carry a size: once, few, many, or a class if the clone is expanded.

J gene,clone size,D gene,V gene,CDR3 protein,CDR3 DNA
TRBJ1-1,NA,NA,TRBV4-1,CASSGRENTEAFF,TGCGCCAGCAGCGGGAGGGAGAACACTGAAGCTTTCTTT
TRBJ2-5,NA,NA,TRBV20-1,CSEVGRETQYF,TGCAGTGAGGTTGGGAGAGAGACCCAGTACTTC
TRBJ2-1,NA,TRBD1,TRBV12-5,CASGLSLGQSRGYNEQFF,TGTGCTAGTGGTTTGAGCTTGGGACAGTCGAGGGGGTACAATGAGCAGTTCTTC
TRBJ2-5,few,TRBD2,TRBV4-2,CASSQDNRASGRAGETQYF,TGTGCCAGCAGCCAAGATAACAGGGCTAGCGGGAGGGCCGGAGAGACCCAGTACTTC
TRBJ1-1,NA,NA,TRBV6-5,CASSYNGGNTEAFF,TGTGCCAGCAGTTACAACGGGGGGAACACTGAAGCTTTCTTT
TRBJ1-1,NA,NA,TRBV5-1,CASSYAQGFNTEAFF,TGCGCCAGCAGCTACGCACAGGGATTCAACACTGAAGCTTTCTTT
TRBJ1-5,NA,NA,TRBV6-1,CATYPTDYSNQPQHF,TGTGCCACATACCCGACGGATTATAGCAATCAGCCCCAGCATTTT
TRBJ2-1,NA,NA,TRBV7-6,CASSLAIRLGDEQFF,TGTGCCAGCAGCTTAGCGATACGACTAGGGGATGAGCAGTTCTTC
TRBJ2-5,once,NA,TRBV7-6,CASSPGETQYF,TGTGCCAGCAGCCCCGGGGAGACCCAGTACTTC
TRBJ1-3,once,NA,TRBV6-1,CASSLQGPFGNTIYF,TGTGCCAGCAGCCTACAGGGCCCATTTGGAAACACCATATATTTT
TRBJ1-6,few,TRBD1,TRBV9,CASSVTGGGSPLHF,TGTGCCAGCAGCGTCACAGGGGGGGGATCACCCCTCCACTTT
TRBJ1-1,NA,NA,TRBV4-3,CASSQGLFQTGHEAFF,TGCGCCAGCAGCCAAGGCCTCTTTCAGACGGGACACGAAGCTTTCTTT
TRBJ2-7,NA,NA,TRBV4-2,CASSQEDLALREQYF,TGTGCCAGCAGCCAAGAGGACCTGGCACTACGCGAGCAGTACTTC
TRBJ2-7,NA,NA,TRBV15,CATSRDRQSNYEQYF,TGTGCCACCAGCAGAGATCGCCAGAGTAACTACGAGCAGTACTTC
TRBJ2-3,once,TRBD2,TRBV11-2,CASSPSGSPLTDTQYF,TGTGCCAGCAGCCCTAGCGGGAGTCCTTTGACAGATACGCAGTATTTT
TRBJ2-7,NA,NA,TRBV28,CASSQGAYEQYF,TGTGCCAGCAGCCAAGGGGCCTACGAGCAGTACTTC
TRBJ2-7,NA,NA,TRBV5-6,CASSTGNYEQYF,TGTGCCAGCAGCACAGGTAACTACGAGCAGTACTTC
TRBJ2-1,NA,NA,TRBV5-5,CASSLVYSHEQFF,TGTGCCAGCAGCTTGGTCTACAGTCATGAGCAGTTCTTC
TRBJ2-2,NA,TRBD1,TRBV28,CASSGPGQGIPGELFF,TGTGCCAGCAGTGGCCCGGGACAGGGGATCCCCGGGGAGCTGTTTTTT
TRBJ2-5,NA,NA,TRBV5-6,CASSLITAPYKGTQYF,TGTGCCAGCAGCTTAATAACAGCTCCATACAAGGGGACCCAGTACTTC
TRBJ1-1,NA,NA,TRBV7-6,CASSGGWRIEAFF,TGTGCCAGCAGTGGCGGTTGGAGAATTGAAGCTTTCTTT
TRBJ2-6,NA,NA,TRBV7-6,CASSLFIAGENSGANVLTF,TGTGCCAGCAGCTTATTCATTGCAGGGGAAAACTCTGGGGCCAACGTCCTGACTTTC
TRBJ2-3,NA,NA,TRBV4-3,CASSQERALTTDTQYF,TGCGCCAGCAGCCAAGAGCGGGCCCTTACCACAGATACGCAGTATTTT
TRBJ2-7,NA,TRBD2,TRBV7-2,CASSLAGSGGANEQYF,TGTGCCAGCAGCTTAGCAGGTAGCGGGGGGGCAAACGAGCAGTACTTC
TRBJ2-7,NA,NA,TRBV5-1,CASARVGGGYEQYF,TGCGCCAGCGCGAGGGTCGGGGGAGGTTACGAGCAGTACTTC
TRBJ1-4,NA,NA,TRBV9,CASSVGRGGGEKLFF,TGTGCCAGCAGCGTAGGGCGGGGCGGTGGTGAAAAACTGTTTTTT
TRBJ2-2,NA,NA,TRBV29-1,CSVDDQSNTGELFF,TGCAGCGTTGACGACCAGAGTAACACCGGGGAGCTGTTTTTT
TRBJ1-2,once,TRBD1,TRBV5-6,CASSYGTGDNYGYTF,TGTGCCAGCAGTTATGGGACAGGGGATAACTATGGCTACACCTTC
TRBJ2-1,once,NA,TRBV27,CASSFRDPSNEQFF,TGTGCCAGCAGTTTCCGGGACCCCTCGAATGAGCAGTTCTTC
TRBJ1-6,few,NA,TRBV7-9,CASSLEWSNSPLHF,TGTGCCAGCAGCTTAGAGTGGAGTAATTCACCCCTCCACTTT
TRBJ1-2,NA,TRBD1,TRBV2,CASRQGDGYTF,TGTGCCAGCAGGCAGGGGGATGGCTACACCTTC
TRBJ1-2,once,NA,TRBV5-1,CASSLRQDYGYTF,TGCGCCAGCAGCTTAAGACAAGACTATGGCTACACCTTC
TRBJ2-7,NA,TRBD2,TRBV7-2,CASSLKGGRAREQYF,TGTGCCAGCAGCTTAAAAGGCGGGAGGGCCCGAGAGCAGTACTTC
TRBJ1-5,NA,TRBD1,TRBV5-6,CASSLATGTSNQPQHF,TGTGCCAGCAGCTTGGCGACAGGGACGAGCAATCAGCCCCAGCATTTT
TRBJ2-1,few,NA,TRBV28,CASSSLGGRMNNEQFF,TGTGCCAGCAGTTCTCTCGGGGGGCGTATGAACAATGAGCAGTTCTTC
TRBJ2-1,NA,NA,TRBV11-1,CASSFHQGHYNEQFF,TGTGCCAGCAGCTTCCATCAGGGGCACTACAATGAGCAGTTCTTC
TRBJ1-2,NA,NA,TRBV30,CASERGPRKGYTF,TGTGCCAGCGAACGGGGCCCACGCAAGGGCTACACCTTC
TRBJ2-6,NA,NA,TRBV4-3,CASSPQLSGANVLTF,TGCGCCAGCAGCCCCCAGCTCTCTGGGGCCAACGTCCTGACTTTC
TRBJ2-5,NA,NA,TRBV5-8,CASSSGNQRYMTQYF,TGTGCCAGCAGCTCTGGGAACCAGCGGTATATGACCCAGTACTTC
TRBJ1-6,NA,NA,TRBV28,CASSLRNNSPLHF,TGTGCCAGCAGTTTACGGAATAATTCACCCCTCCACTTT
TRBJ1-1,NA,NA,TRBV5-1,CASSLASSYGVNTEAFF,TGCGCCAGCAGCTTGGCCTCATCGTATGGAGTGAACACTGAAGCTTTCTTT
TRBJ1-2,NA,NA,TRBV5-4,CASSSISGFRGYTF,TGTGCCAGCAGCTCCATCTCCGGATTTCGGGGCTACACCTTC
TRBJ1-2,NA,TRBD1,TRBV28,CASSYRDRNYGYTF,TGTGCCAGCAGTTACCGGGACAGGAACTATGGCTACACCTTC
TRBJ1-5,NA,NA,TRBV5-8,CASSGHRTGNQPQHF,TGTGCCAGCAGCGGGCACAGGACTGGGAATCAGCCCCAGCATTTT
TRBJ2-1,NA,TRBD2,TRBV9,CASSVGGGYDEQFF,TGTGCCAGCAGCGTAGGCGGGGGGTACGATGAGCAGTTCTTC
TRBJ1-2,NA,NA,TRBV4-2,CASSQDLGEVGYGYTF,TGTGCCAGCAGCCAAGATCTTGGGGAGGTGGGCTATGGCTACACCTTC
TRBJ1-5,NA,NA,TRBV6-5,CASSYGDSNQPQHF,TGTGCCAGCAGTTACGGGGATAGCAATCAGCCCCAGCATTTT
TRBJ2-1,NA,TRBD2,TRBV5-1,CASSMTSGRKMVGHNEQFF,TGCGCCAGCAGCATGACTAGCGGGAGAAAAATGGTGGGGCACAATGAGCAGTTCTTC
TRBJ1-1,once,NA,TRBV23-1,CASSLHKCPLNTEAFF,TGCGCCAGCAGTCTACATAAATGCCCTCTGAACACTGAAGCTTTCTTT
TRBJ1-5,once,NA,TRBV30,CVWSVHRNSNQPQHF,TGTGTCTGGAGTGTACACCGGAATAGCAATCAGCCCCAGCATTTT
TRBJ2-2,NA,NA,TRBV7-2,CASSLGRTANTGELFF,TGTGCCAGCAGCTTAGGACGGACGGCGAACACCGGGGAGCTGTTTTTT
TRBJ2-5,NA,TRBD2,TRBV7-2,CASSIYVSGGQETQYF,TGTGCCAGCAGCATTTACGTTAGCGGGGGTCAAGAGACCCAGTACTTC
TRBJ2-1,NA,TRBD2,TRBV6-6,CASSYPTSGDYNEQFF,TGTGCCAGCAGTTACCCTACTAGCGGGGATTACAATGAGCAGTTCTTC
TRBJ1-6,NA,NA,TRBV6-1,CASTRDEGRNSPLHF,TGTGCCAGCACCCGGGACGAAGGGAGGAATTCACCCCTCCACTTT
TRBJ2-2,NA,TRBD1,TRBV7-8,CASSGRQGATGELFF,TGTGCCAGCAGCGGGAGACAGGGGGCAACCGGGGAGCTGTTTTTT
TRBJ1-2,few,NA,TRBV7-9,CASSPTGRANYGYTF,TGTGCCAGCAGCCCCACAGGGAGAGCTAACTATGGCTACACCTTC
TRBJ2-1,NA,NA,TRBV5-4,CASSQGSNPYNEQFF,TGTGCCAGCAGCCAGGGGAGCAACCCCTACAATGAGCAGTTCTTC
TRBJ1-2,NA,NA,TRBV19,CASSIGRQIYGYTF,TGTGCCAGTAGTATCGGTCGACAGATCTATGGCTACACCTTC
TRBJ1-1,NA,NA,TRBV27,CASSELRGEAFF,TGTGCCAGCAGTGAGCTCAGGGGTGAAGCTTTCTTT